The sequence of this T cell receptor (beta chain) was determined in a study of shared clonotypes between healthy human individuals. Looking at the study overall: Three CD4 naive, three CD4 memory, two CD8 naive and one CD8 memory plate were used per donor.

The V gene lost 2 bases and the J gene lost 2 bases, with 15 bases spanning the gap. CDR1 is MGHRA and CDR2 is YSYEKL in the germline V gene. The CDR3 runs to 16 residues. As for this clone: The antigen is not known.

Findings of the study overall: Clonotype sharing among donors was expected to depend on sequencing depth.

Naive CD8 populations comprised CD45RO-negative cells positively selected for CCR7, excluding terminally differentiated effector memory CD45RA+ cells. The study drew its donors from healthy HIV-negative adults without recent acute infections or vaccinations. The study ran the assay at deep level. Some clones are missing from TCRdb's copy, which holds only in-frame ones; the method was immunoSEQ multiplex PCR. The sample carries hundreds of thousands of clones, about 95% recorded once. This sequence originates from a woman in her 30s in good health. Sample: naive CD8+ T cells sorted from blood. This chain connects TRBV4-1 to TRBJ1-2; the D gene is possibly TRBD1 (6 bases). For the CDR3, the DNA is TGCGCCAGCAGCCAACCTCCACGGACAGACAACTATGGCTACACCTTC. This gives the protein CASSQPPRTDNYGYTF.